The rows below give T cell receptor beta chains drawn from one sample of a study of long-term antiretroviral therapy in people with HIV. The table came from immunoSEQ multiplex PCR; TCRdb's copy has only in-frame clones and leaves some out. The table records over 15,000 clones, approximately 80% of them present only once. Source: unsorted PBMCs, taken 0.1 years before starting antiretroviral therapy. The source is a man between 18 and 35 years old with HIV. The CDR3 runs from the conserved cysteine through the conserved F or W. The D gene is left open where the match is weak. Only some rows state a clone size, as once, few, many or a class for expanded clones.

J gene: TRBJ2-1; V gene: TRBV7-8; D gene: TRBD2; clone size: NA; CDR3 protein: CASSLGLAQNNEQFF; CDR3 DNA: TGTGCCAGCAGCCTCGGACTAGCACAGAACAATGAGCAGTTCTTC
J gene: TRBJ1-1; V gene: TRBV5-1; D gene: NA; clone size: NA; CDR3 protein: CASSLEPGTEAFF; CDR3 DNA: TGCGCCAGCAGCTTGGAGCCGGGGACTGAAGCTTTCTTT
J gene: TRBJ2-7; V gene: TRBV5-4; D gene: NA; clone size: NA; CDR3 protein: CASSGGNSYEQYF; CDR3 DNA: TGTGCCAGCAGCGGGGGAAACTCCTACGAGCAGTACTTC
J gene: TRBJ2-1; V gene: TRBV15; D gene: NA; clone size: NA; CDR3 protein: CATSREGRNEQFF; CDR3 DNA: TGTGCCACCAGCAGAGAGGGACGGAATGAGCAGTTCTTC
J gene: TRBJ2-1; V gene: TRBV9; D gene: NA; clone size: once; CDR3 protein: CASSALTAGYNEQFF; CDR3 DNA: TGTGCCAGCAGCGCCCTTACGGCGGGTTACAATGAGCAGTTCTTC
J gene: TRBJ1-3; V gene: TRBV25-1; D gene: TRBD1; clone size: once; CDR3 protein: CASSEGQGLGNTIYF; CDR3 DNA: TGTGCCAGCAGTGAAGGACAGGGGTTAGGAAACACCATATATTTT
J gene: TRBJ2-6; V gene: TRBV5-1; D gene: TRBD1; clone size: NA; CDR3 protein: CASSSGTGTGANVLTF; CDR3 DNA: TGCGCCAGCAGCTCCGGGACAGGGACTGGGGCCAACGTCCTGACTTTC
J gene: TRBJ2-4; V gene: TRBV4-1; D gene: TRBD2; clone size: NA; CDR3 protein: CASRLAGEENIQYF; CDR3 DNA: TGCGCCAGCCGACTAGCGGGAGAGGAAAACATTCAGTACTTC
J gene: TRBJ1-3; V gene: TRBV7-9; D gene: NA; clone size: NA; CDR3 protein: CASDARNSGNTIYF; CDR3 DNA: TGTGCCAGTGACGCTAGAAACTCTGGAAACACCATATATTTT
J gene: TRBJ1-3; V gene: TRBV4-3; D gene: NA; clone size: NA; CDR3 protein: CASSQRRNTIYF; CDR3 DNA: TGCGCCAGCAGCCAAAGGAGAAACACCATATATTTT
J gene: TRBJ2-6; V gene: TRBV9; D gene: NA; clone size: once; CDR3 protein: CASSVTRTENLPVSGANVLTF; CDR3 DNA: TGTGCCAGCAGCGTAACTCGGACAGAGAATTTGCCTGTCTCTGGGGCCAACGTCCTGACTTTC
J gene: TRBJ1-2; V gene: TRBV28; D gene: TRBD1; clone size: NA; CDR3 protein: CASSLYGTVDMAGYTF; CDR3 DNA: TGTGCCAGCAGTTTATATGGGACAGTAGATATGGCGGGCTACACCTTC
J gene: TRBJ1-2; V gene: TRBV30; D gene: NA; clone size: NA; CDR3 protein: CAGGYGYTF; CDR3 DNA: TGTGCCGGGGGTTATGGCTACACCTTC
J gene: TRBJ1-6; V gene: TRBV15; D gene: NA; clone size: NA; CDR3 protein: CATSRHLVTNSPLHF; CDR3 DNA: TGTGCCACCAGCAGACATCTAGTGACGAATTCACCCCTCCACTTT
J gene: TRBJ1-1; V gene: TRBV7-2; D gene: NA; clone size: NA; CDR3 protein: CASSLVLTGGAEAFF; CDR3 DNA: TGTGCCAGCAGCTTAGTACTGACCGGGGGCGCTGAAGCTTTCTTT
J gene: TRBJ2-7; V gene: TRBV19; D gene: NA; clone size: once; CDR3 protein: CASSIGWLRSYEQYF; CDR3 DNA: TGTGCCAGTAGTATCGGGTGGCTCCGGTCCTACGAGCAGTACTTC
J gene: TRBJ2-7; V gene: TRBV7-9; D gene: TRBD1; clone size: NA; CDR3 protein: CASSLQGDYEQYF; CDR3 DNA: TGTGCCAGCAGCCTACAGGGGGACTACGAGCAGTACTTC